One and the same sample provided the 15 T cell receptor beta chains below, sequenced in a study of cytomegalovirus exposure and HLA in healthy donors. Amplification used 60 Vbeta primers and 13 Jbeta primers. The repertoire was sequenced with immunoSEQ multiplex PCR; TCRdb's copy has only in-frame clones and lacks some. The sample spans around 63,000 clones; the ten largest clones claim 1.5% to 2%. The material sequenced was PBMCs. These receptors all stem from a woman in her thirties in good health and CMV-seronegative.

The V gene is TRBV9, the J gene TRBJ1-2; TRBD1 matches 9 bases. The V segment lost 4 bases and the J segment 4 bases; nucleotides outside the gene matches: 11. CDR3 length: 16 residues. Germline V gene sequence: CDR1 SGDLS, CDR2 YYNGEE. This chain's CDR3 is CASSPRGQGSGYGYTF. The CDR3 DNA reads TGTGCCAGCAGCCCACGAGGACAGGGGAGCGGCTATGGCTACACCTTC.

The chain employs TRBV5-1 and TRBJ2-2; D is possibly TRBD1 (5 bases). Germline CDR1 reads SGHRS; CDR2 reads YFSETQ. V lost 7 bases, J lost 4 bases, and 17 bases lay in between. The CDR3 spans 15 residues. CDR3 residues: CASALAQGTTGELFF. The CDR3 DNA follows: TGCGCCAGCGCCCTGGCCCAGGGTACCACCGGGGAGCTGTTTTTT.

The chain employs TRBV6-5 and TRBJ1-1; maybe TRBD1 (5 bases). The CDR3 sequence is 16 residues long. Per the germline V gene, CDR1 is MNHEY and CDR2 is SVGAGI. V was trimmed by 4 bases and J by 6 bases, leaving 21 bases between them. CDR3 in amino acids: CASSSAARALVPEAFF. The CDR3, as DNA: TGTGCCAGCAGTTCCGCGGCCAGGGCTTTAGTTCCTGAAGCTTTCTTT.

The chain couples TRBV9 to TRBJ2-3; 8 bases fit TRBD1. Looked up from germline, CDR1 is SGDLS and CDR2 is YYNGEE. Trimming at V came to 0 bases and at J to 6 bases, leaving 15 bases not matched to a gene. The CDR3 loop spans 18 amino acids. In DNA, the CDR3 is TGTGCCAGCAGCGTAGAGGGGACAGGTAACCCCAATGGGGATACGCAGTATTTT. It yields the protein CASSVEGTGNPNGDTQYF.

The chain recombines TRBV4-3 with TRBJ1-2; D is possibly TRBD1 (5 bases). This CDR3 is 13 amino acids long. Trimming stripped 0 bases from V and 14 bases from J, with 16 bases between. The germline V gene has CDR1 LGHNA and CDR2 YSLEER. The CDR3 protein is CASSQDWGLGGTF. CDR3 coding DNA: TGCGCCAGCAGCCAAGATTGGGGGTTGGGGGGGACCTTC.

CDR3 bases: TGTGCCAGCGCCAACCCGGGGTTAGGGCGCTACACCTTC. Translated, it gives CASANPGLGRYTF. The rearrangement links TRBV7-8 to TRBJ1-2; the D is unclear. Germline V gene data show CDR1 as SGHVS and CDR2 as FQNEAQ. The CDR3 is 13 amino acids. V gave up 8 bases and J gave up 9 bases, with 19 bases separating them.

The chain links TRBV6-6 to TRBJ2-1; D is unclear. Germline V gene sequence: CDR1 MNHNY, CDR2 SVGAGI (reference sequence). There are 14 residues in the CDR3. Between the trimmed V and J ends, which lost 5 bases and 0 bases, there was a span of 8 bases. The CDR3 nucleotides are TGTGCCAGCAGTAAAGCGAGCTCCTACAATGAGCAGTTCTTC. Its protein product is CASSKASSYNEQFF.

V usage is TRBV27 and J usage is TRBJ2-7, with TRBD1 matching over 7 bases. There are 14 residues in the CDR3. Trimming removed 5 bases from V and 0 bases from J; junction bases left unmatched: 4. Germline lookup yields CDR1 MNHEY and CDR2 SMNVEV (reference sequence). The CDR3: CASSPRQGSYEQYF. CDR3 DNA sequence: TGTGCCAGCAGTCCCCGACAGGGCTCCTACGAGCAGTACTTC.

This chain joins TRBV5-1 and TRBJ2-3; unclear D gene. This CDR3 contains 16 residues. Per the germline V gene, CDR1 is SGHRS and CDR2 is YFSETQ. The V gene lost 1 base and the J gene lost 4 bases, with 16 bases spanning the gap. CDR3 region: CASSLIGGSIPDTQYF. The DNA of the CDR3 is TGCGCCAGCAGCTTGATAGGCGGTAGTATCCCAGATACGCAGTATTTT.

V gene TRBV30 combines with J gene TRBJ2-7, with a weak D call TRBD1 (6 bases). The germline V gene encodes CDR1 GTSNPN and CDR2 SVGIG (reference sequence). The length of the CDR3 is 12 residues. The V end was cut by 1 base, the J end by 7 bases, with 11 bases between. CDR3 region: CAWSGGPGEQYF. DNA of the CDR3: TGTGCCTGGAGTGGGGGGCCGGGGGAGCAGTACTTC.

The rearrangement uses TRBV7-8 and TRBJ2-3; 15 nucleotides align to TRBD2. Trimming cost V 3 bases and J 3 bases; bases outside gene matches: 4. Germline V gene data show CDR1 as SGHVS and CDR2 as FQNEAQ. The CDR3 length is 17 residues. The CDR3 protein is CASSFRTSGGGTDTQYF. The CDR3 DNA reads TGTGCCAGCAGCTTTCGGACTAGCGGGGGGGGGACAGATACGCAGTATTTT.

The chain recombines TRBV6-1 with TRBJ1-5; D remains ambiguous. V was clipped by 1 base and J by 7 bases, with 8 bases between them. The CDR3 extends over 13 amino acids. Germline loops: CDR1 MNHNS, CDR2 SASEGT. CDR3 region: CASSEVRVQPQHF. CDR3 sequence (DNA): TGTGCCAGCAGTGAAGTACGGGTCCAGCCCCAGCATTTT.

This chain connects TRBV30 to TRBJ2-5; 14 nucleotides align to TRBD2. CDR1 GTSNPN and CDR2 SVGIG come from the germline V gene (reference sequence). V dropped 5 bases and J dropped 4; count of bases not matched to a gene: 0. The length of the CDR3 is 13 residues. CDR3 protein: CAWGTSGGETQYF. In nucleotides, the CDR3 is TGTGCCTGGGGGACTAGCGGGGGAGAGACCCAGTACTTC.

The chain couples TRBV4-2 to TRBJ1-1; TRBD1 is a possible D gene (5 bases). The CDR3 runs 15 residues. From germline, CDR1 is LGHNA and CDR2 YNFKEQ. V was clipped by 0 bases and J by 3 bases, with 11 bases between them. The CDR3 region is CASSQDQGRHTEAFF. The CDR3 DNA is TGTGCCAGCAGCCAAGATCAGGGTCGTCACACTGAAGCTTTCTTT.

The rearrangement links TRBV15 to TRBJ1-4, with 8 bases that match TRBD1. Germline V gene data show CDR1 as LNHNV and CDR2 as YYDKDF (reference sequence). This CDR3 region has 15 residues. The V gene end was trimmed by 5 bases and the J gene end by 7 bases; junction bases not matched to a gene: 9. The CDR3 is CATSGATGGGEKLFF. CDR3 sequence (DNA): TGTGCCACCAGCGGAGCCACAGGGGGAGGTGAAAAACTGTTTTTT.